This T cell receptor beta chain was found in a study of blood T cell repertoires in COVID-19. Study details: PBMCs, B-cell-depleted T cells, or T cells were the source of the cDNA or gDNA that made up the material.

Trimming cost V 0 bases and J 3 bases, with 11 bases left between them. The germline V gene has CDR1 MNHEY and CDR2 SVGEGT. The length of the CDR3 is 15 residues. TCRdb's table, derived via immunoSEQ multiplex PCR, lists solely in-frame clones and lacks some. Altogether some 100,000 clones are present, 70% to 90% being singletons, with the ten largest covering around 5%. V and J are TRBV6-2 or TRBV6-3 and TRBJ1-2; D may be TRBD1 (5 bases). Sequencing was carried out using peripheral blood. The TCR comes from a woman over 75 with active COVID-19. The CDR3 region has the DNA TGTGCCAGCAGTTACTCGCGGGAAGGGGACTATGGCTACACCTTC. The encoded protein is CASSYSREGDYGYTF.